These 15 T cell receptor beta chains came from one sample sequenced in a study of identical twins. MiXCR was run by TCRdb on the 5' RACE reads, yielding one entry per CDR3 protein. The sample contains a few hundred thousand distinct CDR3 sequences, roughly 7.1% of which appear only once. This sample also appeared in a second study, on T cells expressing NK-cell markers.

The specimen was CD8+ T cells sorted from blood. The receptor source for this set is a woman aged 18-35 years in good health.

This chain joins TRBV19 and TRBJ2-1; the match to TRBD2 covers 10 bases. The CDR3 loop spans 16 amino acids. Germline loops: CDR1 LNHDA, CDR2 SQIVND (reference sequence). V gave up 8 bases and J gave up 1 base; unmatched junction bases: 8. The CDR3 spells CASGLLAGVSYNEQFF. CDR3 DNA sequence: TGTGCCAGTGGCCTTCTAGCGGGGGTTTCCTACAATGAGCAGTTCTTC. The complete variable domain, with remaining parts taken from reference TRBV19 and TRBJ2-1, reads DGGITQSPKYLFRKEGQNVTLSCEQNLNHDAMYWYRQDPGQGLRLIYYSQIVNDFQKGDIAEGYSVSREKKESFPLTVTSAQKNPTAFYLCASGLLAGVSYNEQFFGPGTRLTVL.

The chain has TRBV5-5 and TRBJ2-7; 8 nucleotides match TRBD1. Germline-derived CDR1 and CDR2 are SGHKS and YYEKEE (reference sequence). V lost 0 bases and J lost 5; bases outside the gene matches: 4. The CDR3 runs to 14 residues. CDR3 in amino acids: CASSLEGQVDEQYF. CDR3 nucleotides: TGTGCCAGCAGCTTGGAGGGACAGGTGGACGAGCAGTACTTC.

V and J are TRBV20-1 and TRBJ2-7; unclear D gene. V shed 3 bases and J shed 5 bases, with 20 bases lying between them. Germline V gene data show CDR1 as DFQATT and CDR2 as SNEGSKA (reference sequence). The CDR3 runs to 15 residues. DNA of the CDR3: TGCAGTGCTAGCCCCGAGGACGAGGTGTGGGACGAGCAGTACTTC. It specifies CSASPEDEVWDEQYF.

This clonotype came up a few times. The genes are TRBV6-6 and TRBJ2-7; no clear D. Germline CDR1 and CDR2: MNHNY and SVGAGI (reference sequence). The CDR3 length is 12 residues. The germline V and J ends were trimmed by 7 bases and 7 bases, with 14 bases remaining between them. The CDR3 DNA is TGTGCCAGCACCTCCACTCCCCGTGAGCAGTACTTC. Translating gives CASTSTPREQYF.

J is TRBJ2-7 and V is TRBV9, with TRBD2 matching 11 bases. V was clipped by 10 bases and J by 5 bases; unmatched bases: 11. The CDR3 contains 14 residues. Germline V gene sequence: CDR1 SGDLS, CDR2 YYNGEE. The CDR3 DNA sequence: TGTGCCTCAAGCGCACTAGCGGGGGTTAACGAGCAGTACTTC. Encoded protein: CASSALAGVNEQYF. The entire variable domain, with the rest obtained from reference TRBV9 and TRBJ2-7, is as follows: DSGVTQTPKHLITATGQRVTLRCSPRSGDLSVYWYQQSLDQGLQFLIQYYNGEERAKGNILERFSAQQFPDLHSELNLSSLELGDSALYFCASSALAGVNEQYFGPGTRLTVT.

The table lists this clonotype with a few counts. The chain has TRBV30 and TRBJ2-3; 9 positions agree with TRBD1. There are 16 residues in the CDR3. The germline V gene has CDR1 GTSNPN and CDR2 SVGIG (reference sequence). The trim removed 1 base at V and 3 bases at J, leaving 8 bases unmatched. CDR3 region: CAWSGPGTGSTDTQYF. For the CDR3, the DNA is TGTGCCTGGAGTGGCCCCGGGACAGGGTCTACAGATACGCAGTATTTT.

This clonotype has just a few counts. This chain connects TRBV3-1 to TRBJ1-1; TRBD1 might be the D (5 bases). The V gene lost 1 base and the J gene lost 8 bases, with 8 bases spanning the gap. The CDR3 is made up of 12 amino acids. Germline loops: CDR1 LGHDT, CDR2 YNNKEL (reference sequence). The CDR3 sequence: CASSQGGSEAFF. The CDR3 coding sequence is TGTGCCAGCAGCCAAGGGGGGTCCGAAGCTTTCTTT.

This chain uses TRBV20-1 with TRBJ1-1; 9 bases line up with TRBD1. J was trimmed by 4 bases and V by 5 bases; bases with no gene match: 2. The CDR3 is 12 amino acids. Germline CDR1 and CDR2: DFQATT and SNEGSKA (reference sequence). CDR3 sequence reads: CSAPDRGTEAFF. The CDR3 nucleotides are TGCAGTGCTCCGGACAGGGGCACTGAAGCTTTCTTT.

This clonotype was seen ten or more times. The chain combines TRBV12-3 or TRBV12-4 with TRBJ1-5, with a weak D call TRBD1 (6 bases). The CDR3 covers 15 residues. Trimming took 4 bases from V and 0 from J, leaving 10 bases between them. CDR3 bases: TGTGCCAGCAGTTCACAGGGCAATAGCAATCAGCCCCAGCATTTT. Amino acids: CASSSQGNSNQPQHF.

This clonotype occurred many times. The chain combines TRBV11-2 with TRBJ1-4; 8 nucleotides line up with TRBD1. Trimming cost V 2 bases and J 7 bases; bases outside gene matches: 9. Germline lookup yields CDR1 SGHAT and CDR2 FQNNGV. The CDR3 runs to 16 residues. CDR3 in amino acids: CASSLLTGTGGEKLFF. The DNA for the CDR3 is TGTGCCAGCAGCTTACTCACCGGGACAGGTGGTGAAAAACTGTTTTTT.

This clonotype was recorded once. The chain has TRBV20-1 and TRBJ1-2; perhaps TRBD1 as D (5 bases). The CDR3 covers 14 residues. Germline V gene lookup returns CDR1 DFQATT and CDR2 SNEGSKA (reference sequence). The V gene lost 2 bases and the J gene lost 3 bases, with 13 bases spanning the gap. The CDR3 here is CSARPGAPHYGYTF. In DNA, the CDR3 is TGCAGTGCTAGACCTGGGGCCCCGCACTATGGCTACACCTTC.

The chain employs TRBV12-3 or TRBV12-4 and TRBJ1-1; weak D call: TRBD1 (6 bases). V was pared by 7 bases and J by 8 bases, with 14 bases between. The CDR3 runs 12 residues. The CDR3 reads CASIAGEGEAFF. CDR3 in DNA: TGTGCCAGCATTGCAGGGGAAGGAGAAGCTTTCTTT.

The chain couples TRBV7-8 to TRBJ2-5; weak D call: TRBD2 (5 bases). Trimming stripped 3 bases from V and 0 bases from J, with 8 bases between. The CDR3 spans 14 residues. CDR1 and CDR2 (germline): SGHVS, FQNEAQ. The CDR3, as DNA: TGTGCCAGCAGCTTTTGGGAGTACCAAGAGACCCAGTACTTC. It codes for CASSFWEYQETQYF.

The chain has TRBV3-1 and TRBJ1-6; possibly TRBD1 for D (6 bases). This CDR3 contains 17 residues. Germline V gives CDR1 LGHDT, CDR2 YNNKEL (reference sequence). Trimming stripped 2 bases from V and 0 bases from J, with 11 bases between. The CDR3 coding sequence is TGTGCCAGCAGCCAAAGGAGGGACATCTCCTATAATTCACCCCTCCACTTT. It translates to CASSQRRDISYNSPLHF.

Many counts were recorded for this clonotype. The chain carries TRBV12-3 or TRBV12-4 and TRBJ2-1; D remains unclear. V dropped 2 bases and J dropped 8 bases, with 4 bases sitting between them. CDR3 length equals 11 residues. The CDR3 loop is CASSLIYEQFF. Written as DNA, the CDR3 is TGTGCCAGCAGTTTAATATATGAGCAGTTCTTC.